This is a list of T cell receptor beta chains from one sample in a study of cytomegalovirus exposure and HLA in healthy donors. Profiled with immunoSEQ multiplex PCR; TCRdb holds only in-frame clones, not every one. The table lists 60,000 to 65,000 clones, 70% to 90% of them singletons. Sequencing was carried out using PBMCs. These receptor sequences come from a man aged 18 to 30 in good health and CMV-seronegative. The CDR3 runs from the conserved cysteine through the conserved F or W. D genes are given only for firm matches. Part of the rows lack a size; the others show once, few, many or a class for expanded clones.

CASSPRTSGGLYEQYF	TRBV7-6	TRBD2	16	TRBJ2-7	NA
CASRLDRGSYEQYF	TRBV2	NA	14	TRBJ2-7	NA
CASSSSGDQETQYF	TRBV5-1	NA	14	TRBJ2-5	once
CASGLARETQYF	TRBV2	TRBD2	12	TRBJ2-5	NA
CASKRGSTEAFF	TRBV19	NA	12	TRBJ1-1	NA
CASSPTGGVGIQYF	TRBV14	TRBD1	14	TRBJ2-4	NA
CASSSGLYTDTQYF	TRBV5-1	TRBD2	14	TRBJ2-3	NA
CASRGWGDDYTF	TRBV28	NA	12	TRBJ1-2	NA
CASSLWDRETQYF	TRBV5-1	TRBD1	13	TRBJ2-5	NA
CASSYPSEHTQYF	TRBV6-5	NA	13	TRBJ2-3	NA
CASSLRQGDEKLFF	TRBV5-1	TRBD1	14	TRBJ1-4	NA
CASSSYTSYEQYF	TRBV7-9	NA	13	TRBJ2-7	NA
CASSLAGTGAYEQYF	TRBV11-3	TRBD1	15	TRBJ2-7	NA
CASSSSLAGGQYTQYF	TRBV5-1	TRBD2	16	TRBJ2-3	NA
CASGLGQGPGGTFF	TRBV9	TRBD1	14	TRBJ1-1	NA
CASSASGYGYTF	TRBV30	NA	12	TRBJ1-2	NA
CASSPGQGDYGYTF	TRBV6-6	TRBD1	14	TRBJ1-2	NA
CASSFRGSSYNEQFF	TRBV7-9	TRBD2	15	TRBJ2-1	once
CASSEGPGGAAYEQYF	TRBV6-1	TRBD1	16	TRBJ2-7	NA
CASGYRGNEQFF	TRBV12-5	TRBD1	12	TRBJ2-1	NA
CSVDDGTLNTEAFF	TRBV29-1	NA	14	TRBJ1-1	NA
CASSQVNNLYGYTF	TRBV4-1	NA	14	TRBJ1-2	NA
CASSSVGGGAVPETQYF	TRBV7-8	TRBD2	17	TRBJ2-5	NA
CASSFDRPATNEKLFF	TRBV28	NA	16	TRBJ1-4	NA
CASSRDSLSNQPQHF	TRBV6-1	TRBD1	15	TRBJ1-5	NA
CASSLGRGADGYTF	TRBV11-2	NA	14	TRBJ1-2	NA
CAWSVLGAEQYF	TRBV30	NA	12	TRBJ2-7	NA
CASSPEVAYEQFF	TRBV7-6	NA	13	TRBJ2-1	NA
CAIRGGRYNEQFF	TRBV6-5	NA	13	TRBJ2-1	NA
CASSTRTGNEQYF	TRBV6-1	TRBD1	13	TRBJ2-7	NA
CAWGLGRGGYNEQFF	TRBV30	TRBD2	15	TRBJ2-1	NA
CASSPNTGNTEAFF	TRBV27	NA	14	TRBJ1-1	NA
CAWSRGGNEQFF	TRBV30	NA	12	TRBJ2-1	NA
CASSSRGSAYNEQFF	TRBV11-2	NA	15	TRBJ2-1	NA
CSVEGGRGYGYTF	TRBV29-1	NA	13	TRBJ1-2	NA
CARAARVGTEAFF	TRBV6-7	NA	13	TRBJ1-1	NA
CASSLEGTDTQYF	TRBV7-9	NA	13	TRBJ2-3	NA
CASSPWDTYEQYF	TRBV11-1	NA	13	TRBJ2-7	once
CASGAGQLNTEAFF	TRBV25-1	TRBD1	14	TRBJ1-1	NA
CASSPGQGGLYEQYF	TRBV18	TRBD1	15	TRBJ2-7	NA
CASSSGQGSTEAFF	TRBV7-9	TRBD1	14	TRBJ1-1	NA
CASSLRVGYEQYF	TRBV11-3	NA	13	TRBJ2-7	NA
CASSQDMRGPSTDTQYF	TRBV4-1	NA	17	TRBJ2-3	once
CASTGGGAIEETQYF	TRBV7-2	TRBD2	15	TRBJ2-5	once
CASSQEGTGRAYGYTF	TRBV4-1	TRBD1	16	TRBJ1-2	NA
CASSDSSGGEAFF	TRBV6-4	NA	13	TRBJ1-1	NA
CASSSGTGSEDGYTF	TRBV9	TRBD1	15	TRBJ1-2	NA
CSVMKSSYNEQFF	TRBV29-1	NA	13	TRBJ2-1	NA
CASSISGYDTGELFF	TRBV4-2	TRBD2	15	TRBJ2-2	once
CASSFGLINEQFF	TRBV5-1	NA	13	TRBJ2-1	NA
CAWDTYEKLFF	TRBV30	NA	11	TRBJ1-4	NA
CASSLGQGQETQYF	TRBV5-1	TRBD1	14	TRBJ2-5	NA
CASSPQGASYNSPLHF	TRBV28	TRBD1	16	TRBJ1-6	NA
CASSLGTAEPGAFF	TRBV18	TRBD1	14	TRBJ1-1	NA
CASSESNTGELFF	TRBV2	NA	13	TRBJ2-2	NA
CASSAEDASSYNEQFF	TRBV7-9	NA	16	TRBJ2-1	NA
CASSQSTDNQPQHF	TRBV23-1	NA	14	TRBJ1-5	NA